This is a list of T cell receptor beta chains from one sample in a study of cytomegalovirus exposure and HLA in healthy donors. This table comes from immunoSEQ multiplex PCR, and its TCRdb copy is limited to in-frame clones, with some not included. The sample yields approximately 89,000 clones, roughly 80% seen once. Sequencing used PBMCs. These receptors all stem from a male donor in good health and CMV-seronegative. CDR3s include the opening cysteine and the closing phenylalanine or tryptophan. Fields, in order: J gene, V gene, CDR3 protein.

TRBJ1-2	TRBV30	CAWRNRNRGTGYTF
TRBJ1-2	TRBV18	CASSLYSGTDYGYTF
TRBJ1-2	TRBV30	CAWSIPGLRDGYTF
TRBJ2-5	TRBV7-2	CASSLGTSGRETQYF
TRBJ1-5	TRBV7-9	CASSLDRGSNQPQHF
TRBJ2-1	TRBV6-4	CASSDSASSSYNEQFF
TRBJ2-2	TRBV7-2	CASRSPYLAGQFGELFF
TRBJ1-5	TRBV6-5	CASSKQGAEPQHF
TRBJ1-5	TRBV29-1	CSVGGLHQPQHF
TRBJ1-1	TRBV11-2	CASSNRGEYVNAEAFF
TRBJ1-1	TRBV2	CASSPGVSDEAFF
TRBJ2-7	TRBV5-1	CASSLGGAGGFDEQYF
TRBJ2-5	TRBV20-1	CSARAPETQYF
TRBJ2-2	TRBV4-3	CASSQDWGGLRELFF
TRBJ1-2	TRBV28	CASSSGQGSYGYTF
TRBJ1-1	TRBV4-2	CASSQEWGATEAFF
TRBJ2-3	TRBV5-1	CASSGADTDTQYF
TRBJ2-2	TRBV12-5	CASGLVLDSGAGELFF
TRBJ2-7	TRBV6-6	CASRNPQDSYEQYF
TRBJ1-6	TRBV28	CATHTPGAAGSPLHF
TRBJ1-1	TRBV4-1	CASSEHLRHSVDTEAFF
TRBJ2-7	TRBV27	CASGRRGVYEQYF
TRBJ2-1	TRBV4-1	CASSYRPTSGGNMEEQFF
TRBJ2-7	TRBV27	CASTQGGEQYF
TRBJ2-1	TRBV11-3	CASSLGAAPNEQFF
TRBJ1-2	TRBV5-1	CASSLGQISTQNGYTF
TRBJ1-5	TRBV11-2	CASSQTGLQPQHF
TRBJ1-1	TRBV6-6	CASSLTLNTEAFF
TRBJ2-1	TRBV5-6	CASSQTSYEQFF
TRBJ2-7	TRBV11-2	CASSLGSSGAYEQYF
TRBJ1-3	TRBV28	CASSLIGQGAVLSGNTIYF
TRBJ1-2	TRBV6-5	CASSYYTGDYGYTF
TRBJ1-3	TRBV21-1	CASRTVGNTIYF
TRBJ1-2	TRBV5-4	CASSLLGQGFGGYTF
.	TRBV11-3	CASSPAGEYSYEQYF
TRBJ2-5	TRBV5-1	CASSSEDGGETQYF
TRBJ1-1	TRBV29-1	CTVGGRGFGSTEAFF
TRBJ1-1	TRBV4-1	CASSQSGHLNTEAFF
TRBJ1-1	TRBV9	CASSAPDGSIFDTEAFF
TRBJ2-2	TRBV18	CASSPTTITGELFF
TRBJ1-4	TRBV27	CASSFGGARATNEKLFF
TRBJ1-2	TRBV12-1	CASSFGGLQANYGYTF
TRBJ2-1	TRBV7-3	CASSSRGPTSGESSYNEQFF
TRBJ2-1	TRBV4-1	CASSPIQTSGEYNEQFF
TRBJ1-5	TRBV6-6	CASSSPIGQRNQPQHF
TRBJ2-2	TRBV6-5	CASSVRGNTGELFF
TRBJ2-1	TRBV28	CASLAGGVNEQFF
TRBJ1-1	TRBV19	CASSSMDTPGTEAFF
TRBJ2-5	TRBV6-5	CASSLPPGQGQETQYF
TRBJ1-5	TRBV27	CASGPDSSNQPQHF
TRBJ2-1	TRBV5-1	CASSLPRDEQFF
TRBJ2-7	TRBV9	CASSGQGLYEQYF
TRBJ1-3	TRBV7-2	CASSLDNSGNTIYF